One and the same sample provided the 8 T cell receptor beta chains below, sequenced in a study of blood T cell repertoires in COVID-19. Sequencing was performed with immunoSEQ multiplex PCR; in TCRdb, only in-frame clones are kept and a portion is missing. The table shows 200,000 to 250,000 clones, with 82% occurring only once. What was sequenced was PBMCs or T cells enriched from blood (not recorded which). The receptor set was obtained from a woman aged 60-75 years who had recovered from COVID-19.

A few counts support this clone. The V gene is TRBV6-1, the J gene TRBJ1-5; 8 nucleotides match TRBD1. Germline V CDR1 and CDR2: MNHNS, SASEGT. This CDR3 region has 16 residues. Losses at the gene ends were 2 bases for V and 2 bases for J; bases not matched to a gene: 5. CDR3 sequence: CASSEWRGQGNQPQHF. The CDR3 coding sequence is TGTGCCAGCAGTGAATGGAGGGGACAGGGCAATCAGCCCCAGCATTTT.

The chain employs TRBV19 and TRBJ2-6; D may be TRBD1 (6 bases). Germline CDR1 and CDR2: LNHDA and SQIVND (reference sequence). The CDR3 consists of 15 residues. Trimming removed 5 bases at V and 2 bases at J, with 10 bases between. CDR3: CASSAQGTGANVLTF. The DNA of the CDR3 is TGTGCCAGTAGTGCGCAGGGGACTGGGGCCAACGTCCTGACTTTC.

The rearrangement joins TRBV5-6 to TRBJ1-2, with D unresolved. Trimming pared 0 bases from V and 3 bases from J, leaving 9 bases between. The germline CDR1 and CDR2 sequences are SGHDT and YYEEEE. The CDR3 has 14 residues. The chain's CDR3 is CASSLERGDYGYTF. The CDR3, as DNA: TGTGCCAGCAGCTTGGAAAGAGGAGACTATGGCTACACCTTC.

The chain uses TRBV27 and TRBJ2-2; 14 positions agree with TRBD2. Germline V gives CDR1 MNHEY, CDR2 SMNVEV (reference sequence). J was trimmed by 1 base and V by 3 bases; bases with no gene match: 7. The CDR3 contains 19 residues. The DNA of the CDR3 is TGTGCCAGCAGTTTCCATGGACTAGCGGGAGGAGAGAACACCGGGGAGCTGTTTTTT. Its translation: CASSFHGLAGGENTGELFF.

This chain joins TRBV7-6 and TRBJ2-5; TRBD2 matches at 10 bases. Germline V lookup: CDR1 SGHVS, CDR2 FNYEAQ. Germline trimming cut 4 bases from V and 5 bases from J; bases unmatched to any gene: 10. This CDR3 contains 16 residues. CDR3 nucleotides: TGTGCCAGCAGCTCAATTCGACTAGCGGGTTGGGAGACCCAGTACTTC. Translation gives CASSSIRLAGWETQYF.

The chain links TRBV6-6 to TRBJ1-6, with 8 positions matching TRBD1. Germline CDR1 reads MNHNY; CDR2 reads SVGAGI (reference sequence). The CDR3 is 17 residues long. V lost 5 bases, J lost 5 bases, and 11 bases stayed unmatched. The CDR3 region is CASSQTHGQGDNSPLHF. The CDR3 DNA reads as TGTGCCAGCAGTCAAACCCACGGACAGGGCGATAATTCACCCCTCCACTTT.

V gene TRBV19 combines with J gene TRBJ1-1; D not certain. The CDR3 consists of 14 residues. The germline V gene has CDR1 LNHDA and CDR2 SQIVND (reference sequence). Trimming removed 7 bases from V and 1 base from J, with 13 bases in between. The CDR3 coding sequence is TGTGCCAGTAACCCATTGCGGCCGAACACTGAAGCTTTCTTT. Translation gives CASNPLRPNTEAFF.

A few counts support this clone. The rearrangement uses TRBV7-9 and TRBJ2-5; maybe TRBD2 (5 bases). Trimming removed 3 bases at V and 5 bases at J, with 10 bases between. The V gene's germline CDR1 is SEHNR and CDR2 FQNEAQ (reference sequence). This CDR3 spans 13 amino acids. CDR3 amino acids: CASSFEGRETQYF. The CDR3 DNA follows: TGTGCCAGCAGCTTTGAGGGCCGGGAGACCCAGTACTTC.